This TCR beta chain was found in a study of CD8+CD57+ T cells in acquired aplastic anemia. Study summary: Mean yield of DNA from sorted CD4+ and CD8+ cells was roughly 3.2 ug.

The V gene's germline CDR1 is SQVTM and CDR2 ANQGSEA. Deletions cut 3 bases from V and 3 bases from J, with 11 bases between. The CDR3 is made up of 13 amino acids. CD8+CD57+ cell expansion had been shown by flow cytometry in patients chosen for sequencing. The diagnosis in all patients was severe acquired aplastic anemia. By the time of blood sampling, patients had still received no therapy. This clonotype was counted once. Genomic DNA acted as the template from which TCR beta VDJ combination and CDR3 sequence profiling were carried out. MiXCR, applied by TCRdb to the reads, yields one record per CDR3 protein. The repertoire includes approximately 160,000 distinct CDR3 sequences, roughly half of them detected once, and 3.2% sits in the top ten.

This chain joins TRBV29-1 and TRBJ1-1, with D perhaps TRBD1 (5 bases). The receptor was derived from a human donor with aplastic anemia. Sequencing used sorted CD4+, CD8+, or CD8+CD57+ T cells (not recorded which) from PBMCs. CDR3 sequence (DNA): TGCAGCGTTGATTGGGGGGTTGACACTGAAGCTTTCTTT. The encoded protein is CSVDWGVDTEAFF.